This T cell receptor beta chain was sequenced during a study of T cells in Graves' hyperthyroidism and ophthalmopathy. This clonotype was counted at least ten times. The antigen is unknown. The study, taken as a whole, reports: A model using 13 V-J features told ophthalmopathy apart from stable hyperthyroidism. Researchers found most expanded thyroid clonotypes above 0.001 in blood as well.

Clinical Activity Scores of at least 3, NOSPECS grades of at least 4 and durations under 3 months characterized ophthalmopathy patients. V was pared by 0 bases and J by 5 bases, with 17 bases between. The CDR3 consists of 16 residues. Germline CDR1 reads WNHNN; CDR2 reads SYGVQD (reference sequence). The CDR3 regions of TCR beta were amplified from RNA transcripts. A set of HTBI primers served as the primers for a first-round RT-PCR of the TCR CDR3. TCRdb re-analysed the multiplex PCR reads in MiXCR, keeping a single row per CDR3 protein. Of 360,000 or so distinct CDR3 sequences in the sample, around 18% were seen once.

Input material: blood. The clonotype comes from a woman in her thirties or forties with Graves' ophthalmopathy. The rearrangement links TRBV10-1 to TRBJ2-7; no firm D call. CDR3 loop: CASSESLVLGIDEQYF. Here the CDR3 DNA reads TGCGCCAGCAGTGAGTCGTTGGTGCTCGGCATTGACGAGCAGTACTTC.